The entry below describes one TCR beta chain. The antigen is unknown. The CDR3 spans 13 residues. The V end was cut by 4 bases, the J end by 2 bases, with 8 bases between. CDR1 is MGHRA, CDR2 YSYEKL, per germline. 60 Vbeta and 13 Jbeta primers were used in PCR. The method was immunoSEQ multiplex PCR; TCRdb's version includes in-frame clones alone and lacks a portion of them. The data show 120,000 to 150,000 clones, 80% to 85% seen once. The data stem from a study of cytomegalovirus exposure and HLA in healthy donors. The study's findings and limits: More clonal expansion characterized HLA-associated TCR beta chains than equally common others in a later analysis. There was a cluster of highly shared sequence variants that was likely a sequencing artifact.

This sequence was found in a woman in her twenties or thirties in good health and CMV-seronegative. Sample: PBMCs. This chain joins TRBV4-1 and TRBJ2-5; a weak D match, TRBD1 (5 bases). CDR3 region: CASSLDSQETQYF. The CDR3 bases are TGCGCCAGCAGCCTAGACAGTCAAGAGACCCAGTACTTC.